The 11 T cell receptor beta chains given below trace back to one sample, sequenced in a study of blood T cells in healthy people across ages. The authors ran a second PCR of 7 to 11 cycles using a sample-barcoded 5' primer and a J-beta primer mix. TCRdb reprocessed the 5' RACE reads with MiXCR, giving one entry per CDR3 protein. The sample holds 790,000 or so distinct CDR3 sequences, 56% seen once. The sequenced material came from blood. These receptors were obtained from a middle-aged man in good health.

This chain uses TRBV27 with TRBJ2-1, with TRBD1 matching 10 bases. The CDR3 is 16 residues long. Germline lookup yields CDR1 MNHEY and CDR2 SMNVEV (reference sequence). J gave up 8 bases and V 8 bases, and 15 bases lay outside the gene matches. Written as DNA, the CDR3 is TGTGCCAGCGGGACAGGGGTGATCGCGATTTCGGATGAGCAGTTCTTC. As protein: CASGTGVIAISDEQFF.

The genes are TRBV12-3 or TRBV12-4 and TRBJ2-3, with TRBD2 matching 8 bases. V dropped 7 bases and J dropped 11; count of bases not matched to a gene: 11. This CDR3 region has 13 residues. The DNA of the CDR3 is TGTGCCAGCACTCTCCTTCGGGGGGGTGGGCAGTATTTT. Encoded protein: CASTLLRGGGQYF.

The chain joins TRBV20-1 to TRBJ1-5; 7 positions match TRBD1. The CDR3 contains 14 residues. V lost 2 bases, J lost 3 bases, and 4 bases stayed unmatched. CDR1 is DFQATT, CDR2 SNEGSKA, per germline (reference sequence). This chain's CDR3 is CSARTDRDNQPQHF. Written as DNA, the CDR3 is TGCAGTGCTAGAACCGACAGGGACAATCAGCCCCAGCATTTT.

The chain joins TRBV7-9 to TRBJ1-2; 8 bases map to TRBD1. V was pared by 1 base and J by 0 bases, with 7 bases of the junction left unmatched. CDR1 is SEHNR and CDR2 is FQNEAQ in the germline V gene (reference sequence). The CDR3 sequence is 17 residues long. The CDR3 reads CASSLEDRVSPNYGYTF. The DNA of the CDR3 is TGTGCCAGCAGCTTAGAGGACAGGGTATCTCCTAACTATGGCTACACCTTC.

This clonotype showed up just a few times. The chain is built from TRBV20-1 and TRBJ2-3; D not resolved. CDR1 DFQATT and CDR2 SNEGSKA come from the germline V gene (reference sequence). V was cut by 4 bases and J by 4 bases, with 12 bases left in between. The CDR3 consists of 13 residues. CDR3 coding DNA: TGCAGTGCTAAAGCCAACAATCCAGATACGCAGTATTTT. It encodes CSAKANNPDTQYF.

This clonotype was counted a few times. The rearrangement uses TRBV28 and TRBJ2-7; the match to TRBD1 covers 8 bases. This CDR3 is built from 14 residues. After removal of 4 bases from V and 4 bases from J, the junction contained 6 bases not matched to a gene. Germline CDR1 and CDR2: MDHEN and SYDVKM. CDR3 nucleotides: TGTGCCAGCAGTTCCTCCAGGGGGCTTTACGAGCAGTACTTC. Protein product: CASSSSRGLYEQYF.

This clonotype was counted between two and nine times. The J gene is TRBJ2-5, the V gene TRBV7-2, with 11 nucleotides matching TRBD2. The trim removed 5 bases at V and 11 bases at J, leaving 13 bases unmatched. The V gene's germline CDR1 is SGHTA and CDR2 FQGNSA. CDR3 size: 15 residues. The CDR3 DNA reads as TGTGCCAGCAGCGGTAGCGGGAGGGGGGTTACGGGGCAGTACTTC. Protein sequence: CASSGSGRGVTGQYF.

The gene calls are TRBV4-3 and TRBJ2-3, with D perhaps matching TRBD2 (5 bases). The CDR3 is 14 residues long. Per germline, CDR1 LGHNA and CDR2 YSLEER. The germline V and J ends were trimmed by 4 bases and 6 bases, with 14 bases remaining between them. This CDR3 reads CASSRTSRWDTQYF. CDR3 coding DNA: TGCGCCAGCAGCCGCACTAGTCGGTGGGATACGCAGTATTTT.

The J gene is TRBJ2-1, the V gene TRBV20-1; D gene ambiguous. CDR3 length equals 11 residues. With 6 bases removed from V and 8 bases from J, the gap between germline ends came to 11 bases. The germline gives CDR1 DFQATT, CDR2 SNEGSKA (reference sequence). CDR3 sequence: CSAPEVDEQFF. The CDR3 region has the DNA TGCAGTGCCCCCGAGGTCGATGAGCAGTTCTTC.

J is TRBJ1-4 and V is TRBV3-1; 8 nucleotides line up with TRBD1. The CDR3 covers 17 residues. J was trimmed by 6 bases and V by 4 bases; bases with no gene match: 13. Germline-derived CDR1 and CDR2 are LGHDT and YNNKEL (reference sequence). In nucleotides, the CDR3 is TGTGCCAGCAGCCGAAATATTGGACAGGGAGTAGATGAAAAACTGTTTTTT. Translation: CASSRNIGQGVDEKLFF.

This chain connects TRBV3-1 to TRBJ2-7; D gene unclear. The CDR3 has 14 residues. CDR1 and CDR2 from the germline V gene are LGHDT and YNNKEL (reference sequence). Trimming left V 4 bases short and J 2 bases short, with 12 bases between. The CDR3 protein is CASSPRDKAYEQYF. The CDR3 DNA sequence: TGTGCCAGCAGCCCTCGAGACAAAGCCTACGAGCAGTACTTC.